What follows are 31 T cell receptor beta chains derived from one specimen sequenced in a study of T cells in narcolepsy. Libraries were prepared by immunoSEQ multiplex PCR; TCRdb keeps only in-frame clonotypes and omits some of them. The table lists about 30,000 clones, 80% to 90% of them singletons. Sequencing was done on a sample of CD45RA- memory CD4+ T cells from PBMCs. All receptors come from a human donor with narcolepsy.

CDR3 residues: CASSLEGSGSEQYF. The CDR3 nucleotides are TGTGCCAGCAGCTTAGAAGGTTCGGGCAGCGAGCAGTACTTC. The chain carries TRBV7-9 and TRBJ2-5; D gene ambiguous. The DNA end favors TRBJ2-7, so the J call may be wrong. CDR1 is SEHNR and CDR2 is FQNEAQ in the germline V gene (reference sequence). This CDR3 region has 14 residues.

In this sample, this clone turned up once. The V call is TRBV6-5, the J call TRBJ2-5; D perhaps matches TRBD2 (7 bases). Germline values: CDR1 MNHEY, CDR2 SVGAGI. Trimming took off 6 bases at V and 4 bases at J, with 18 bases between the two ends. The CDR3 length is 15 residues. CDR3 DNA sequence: TGTGCCAGCAGCGTAAGAAGGGGGGGCGGAGAGACCCAGTACTTC. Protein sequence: CASSVRRGGGETQYF.

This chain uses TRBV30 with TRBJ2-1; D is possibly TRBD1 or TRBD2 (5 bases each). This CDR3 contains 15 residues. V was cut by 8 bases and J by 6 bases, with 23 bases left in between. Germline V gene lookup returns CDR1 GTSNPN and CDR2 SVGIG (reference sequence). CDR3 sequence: CARDSGTPGPNEQFF. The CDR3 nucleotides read TGTGCCCGCGACTCCGGGACCCCTGGGCCCAATGAGCAGTTCTTC.

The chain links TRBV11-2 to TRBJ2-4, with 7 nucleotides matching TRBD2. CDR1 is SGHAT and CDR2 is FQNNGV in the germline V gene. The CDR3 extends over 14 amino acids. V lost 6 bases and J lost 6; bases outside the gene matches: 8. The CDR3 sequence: CASSLGGTGNIQYF. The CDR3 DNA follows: TGTGCCAGCAGTTTGGGGGGGACGGGAAACATTCAGTACTTC. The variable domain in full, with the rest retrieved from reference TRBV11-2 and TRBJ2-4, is EAGVAQSPRYKIIEKRQSVAFWCNPISGHATLYWYQQILGQGPKLLIQFQNNGVVDDSQLPKDRFSAERLKGVDSTLKIQPAKLEDSAVYLCASSLGGTGNIQYFGAGTRLSVL.

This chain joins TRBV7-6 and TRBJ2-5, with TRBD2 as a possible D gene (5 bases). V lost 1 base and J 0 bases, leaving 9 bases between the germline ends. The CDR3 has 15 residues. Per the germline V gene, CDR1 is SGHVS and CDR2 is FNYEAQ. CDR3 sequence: CASSLEVTNQETQYF. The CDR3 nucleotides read TGTGCCAGCAGCTTAGAGGTGACTAACCAAGAGACCCAGTACTTC.

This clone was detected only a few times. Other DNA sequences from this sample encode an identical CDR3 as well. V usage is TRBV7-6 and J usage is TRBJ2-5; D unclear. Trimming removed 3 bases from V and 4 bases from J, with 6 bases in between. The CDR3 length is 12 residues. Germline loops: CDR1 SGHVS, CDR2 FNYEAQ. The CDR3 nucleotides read TGTGCCAGCAGCTTCCTGGGAGAGACCCAGTACTTC. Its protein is CASSFLGETQYF. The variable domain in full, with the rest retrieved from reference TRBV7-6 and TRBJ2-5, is GAGVSQSPRYKVTKRGQDVALRCDPISGHVSLYWYRQALGQGPEFLTYFNYEAQQDKSGLPNDRFSAERPEGSISTLTIQRTEQRDSAMYRCASSFLGETQYFGPGTRLLVL.

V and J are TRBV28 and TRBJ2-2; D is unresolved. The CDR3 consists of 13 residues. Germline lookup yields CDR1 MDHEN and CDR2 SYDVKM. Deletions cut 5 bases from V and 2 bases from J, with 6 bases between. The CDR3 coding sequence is TGTGCCAGCAGTGACCAAAACACCGGGGAGCTGTTTTTT. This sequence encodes CASSDQNTGELFF.

CDR3 region: CASRRAGTGVNQPQHF. CDR3 DNA: TGTGCCAGCAGGAGAGCCGGGACAGGGGTCAATCAGCCCCAGCATTTT. The chain links TRBV2 to TRBJ1-5; 10 positions agree with TRBD1. The ends lost 6 bases at V and 3 bases at J; junction bases unmatched: 8. Germline V gives CDR1 SNHLY, CDR2 FYNNEI. The CDR3 loop spans 16 amino acids.

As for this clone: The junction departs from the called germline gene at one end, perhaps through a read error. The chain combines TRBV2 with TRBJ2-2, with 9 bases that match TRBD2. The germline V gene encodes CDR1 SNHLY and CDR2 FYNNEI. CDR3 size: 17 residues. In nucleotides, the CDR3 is TGTGCCAGCAACTCCCGCGGGGGGGGCCCGAACACCGGGGAGCTGCTTTTT. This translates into CASNSRGGGPNTGELLF.

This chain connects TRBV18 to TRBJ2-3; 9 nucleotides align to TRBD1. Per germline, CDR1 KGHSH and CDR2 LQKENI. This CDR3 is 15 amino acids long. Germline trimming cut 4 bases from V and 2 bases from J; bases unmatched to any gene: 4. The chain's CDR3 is CASSLRTGDTDTQYF. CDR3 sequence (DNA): TGTGCCAGCTCACTTCGGACAGGGGACACAGATACGCAGTATTTT.

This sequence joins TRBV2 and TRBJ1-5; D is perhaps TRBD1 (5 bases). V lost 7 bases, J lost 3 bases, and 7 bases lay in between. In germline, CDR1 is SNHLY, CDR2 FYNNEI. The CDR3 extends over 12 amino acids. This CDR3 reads CASKGDNQPQHF. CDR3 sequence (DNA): TGTGCCAGCAAAGGGGACAATCAGCCCCAGCATTTT. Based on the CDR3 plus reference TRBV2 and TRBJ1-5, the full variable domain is EPEVTQTPSHQVTQMGQEVILRCVPISNHLYFYWYRQILGQKVEFLVSFYNNEISEKSEIFDDQFSVERPDGSNFTLKIRSTKLEDSAMYFCASKGDNQPQHFGDGTRLSIL.

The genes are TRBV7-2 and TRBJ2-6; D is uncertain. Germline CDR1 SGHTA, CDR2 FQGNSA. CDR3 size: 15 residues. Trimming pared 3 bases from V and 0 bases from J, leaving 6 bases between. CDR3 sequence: CASSLSRSGANVLTF. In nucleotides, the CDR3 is TGTGCCAGCAGCTTGAGTCGCTCTGGGGCCAACGTCCTGACTTTC.

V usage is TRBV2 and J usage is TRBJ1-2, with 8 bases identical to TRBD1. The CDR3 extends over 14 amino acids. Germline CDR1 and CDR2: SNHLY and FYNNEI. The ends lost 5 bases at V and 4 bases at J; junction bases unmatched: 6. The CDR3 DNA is TGTGCCAGCAGTATGACAGGGGAAGGCTATGGCTACACCTTC. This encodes CASSMTGEGYGYTF.

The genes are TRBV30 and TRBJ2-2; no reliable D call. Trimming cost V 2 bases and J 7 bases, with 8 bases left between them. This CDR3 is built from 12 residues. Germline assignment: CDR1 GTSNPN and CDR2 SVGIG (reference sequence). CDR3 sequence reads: CAWSHSSGELFF. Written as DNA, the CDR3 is TGTGCCTGGAGTCATTCCAGCGGGGAGCTGTTTTTT.

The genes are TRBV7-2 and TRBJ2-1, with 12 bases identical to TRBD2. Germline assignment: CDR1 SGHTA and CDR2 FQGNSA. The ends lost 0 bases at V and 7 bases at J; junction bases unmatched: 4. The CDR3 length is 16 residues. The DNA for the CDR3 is TGTGCCAGCAGCTTAGCGCTAGCGGGGGGGCGAAATGAGCAGTTCTTC. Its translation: CASSLALAGGRNEQFF.

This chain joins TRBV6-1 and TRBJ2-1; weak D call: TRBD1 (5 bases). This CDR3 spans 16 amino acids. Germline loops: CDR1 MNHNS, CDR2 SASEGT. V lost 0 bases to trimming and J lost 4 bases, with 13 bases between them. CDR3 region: CASSEASAGWYNEQFF. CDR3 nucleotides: TGTGCCAGCAGTGAAGCGAGCGCAGGGTGGTACAATGAGCAGTTCTTC.

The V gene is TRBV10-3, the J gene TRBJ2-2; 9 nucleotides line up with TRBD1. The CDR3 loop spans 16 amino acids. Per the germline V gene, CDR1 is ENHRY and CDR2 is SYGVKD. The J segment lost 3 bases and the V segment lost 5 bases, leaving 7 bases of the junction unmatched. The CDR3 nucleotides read TGTGCCATCAGTCCCGCCGGGACAGGGTACACCGGGGAGCTGTTTTTT. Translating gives CAISPAGTGYTGELFF.

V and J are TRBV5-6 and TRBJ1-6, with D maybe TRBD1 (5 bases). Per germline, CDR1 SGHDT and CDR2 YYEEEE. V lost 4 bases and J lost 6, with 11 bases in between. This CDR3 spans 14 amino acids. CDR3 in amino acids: CASSRDGTNSPLHF. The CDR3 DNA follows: TGTGCCAGCAGCCGCGACGGGACTAATTCACCCCTCCACTTT.

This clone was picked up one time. This CDR3 reads CASSDSDRHYGYTF. CDR3 bases: TGTGCCAGCAGCGATTCAGACAGACACTATGGCTACACCTTC. The V call is TRBV6-5, the J call TRBJ1-2; a possible D gene is TRBD1 (5 bases). The CDR3 is 14 residues long. V was shortened by 6 bases and J by 3 bases, with 14 bases between the two germline ends. Germline CDR1 reads MNHEY; CDR2 reads SVGAGI.

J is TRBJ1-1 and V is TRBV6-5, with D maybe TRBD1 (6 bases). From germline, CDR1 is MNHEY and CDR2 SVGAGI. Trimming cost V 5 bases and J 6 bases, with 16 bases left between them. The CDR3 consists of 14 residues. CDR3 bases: TGTGCCAGCAGTAATTCGTATGAGGGGGCTGAAGCTTTCTTT. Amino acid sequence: CASSNSYEGAEAFF.

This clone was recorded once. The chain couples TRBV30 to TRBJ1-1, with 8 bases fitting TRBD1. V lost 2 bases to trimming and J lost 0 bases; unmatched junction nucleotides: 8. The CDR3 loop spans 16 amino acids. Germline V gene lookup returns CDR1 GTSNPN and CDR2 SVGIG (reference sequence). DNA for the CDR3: TGTGCCTGGAGTCAGGGGGCTGGAGCCATGAACACTGAAGCTTTCTTT. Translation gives CAWSQGAGAMNTEAFF. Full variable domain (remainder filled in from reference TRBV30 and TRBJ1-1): SQTIHQWPATLVQPVGSPLSLECTVEGTSNPNLYWYRQAAGRGLQLLFYSVGIGQISSEVPQNLSASRPQDRQFILSSKKLLLSDSGFYLCAWSQGAGAMNTEAFFGQGTRLTVV.

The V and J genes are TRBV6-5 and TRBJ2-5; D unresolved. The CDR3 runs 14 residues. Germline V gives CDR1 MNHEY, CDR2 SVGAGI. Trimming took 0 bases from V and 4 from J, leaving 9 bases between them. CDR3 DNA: TGTGCCAGCAGTTACTCGATGTCCCCAGAGACCCAGTACTTC. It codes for CASSYSMSPETQYF.

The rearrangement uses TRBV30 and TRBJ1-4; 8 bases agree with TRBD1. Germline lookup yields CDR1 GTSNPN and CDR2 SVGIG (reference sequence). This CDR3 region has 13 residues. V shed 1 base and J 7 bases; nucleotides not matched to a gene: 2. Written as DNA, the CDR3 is TGTGCCTGGAGTGGGGACAGGTTTGAAAAACTGTTTTTT. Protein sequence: CAWSGDRFEKLFF.

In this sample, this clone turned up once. The CDR3 here is CAWTMGPANGYTF. CDR3 in DNA: TGTGCCTGGACAATGGGGCCGGCGAATGGCTACACCTTC. The V call is TRBV30, the J call TRBJ1-2; possible D gene TRBD1, 5 bases. CDR3 length: 13 residues. The germline CDR1 and CDR2 sequences are GTSNPN and SVGIG (reference sequence). Trimming cost V 4 bases and J 6 bases, with 15 bases left between them. Full variable domain (outside the CDR3, taken from reference TRBV30 and TRBJ1-2): SQTIHQWPATLVQPVGSPLSLECTVEGTSNPNLYWYRQAAGRGLQLLFYSVGIGQISSEVPQNLSASRPQDRQFILSSKKLLLSDSGFYLCAWTMGPANGYTFGSGTRLTVV.

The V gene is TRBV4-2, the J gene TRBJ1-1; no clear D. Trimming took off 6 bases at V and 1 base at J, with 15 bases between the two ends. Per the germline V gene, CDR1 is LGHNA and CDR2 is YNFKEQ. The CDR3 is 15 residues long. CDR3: CASRLAPVQNTEAFF. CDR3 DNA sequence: TGTGCCAGCAGATTGGCCCCAGTACAGAACACTGAAGCTTTCTTT.

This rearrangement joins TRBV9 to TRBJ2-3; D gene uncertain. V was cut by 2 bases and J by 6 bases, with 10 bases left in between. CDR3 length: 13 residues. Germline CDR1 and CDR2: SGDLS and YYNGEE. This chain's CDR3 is CASSVLPRDTQYF. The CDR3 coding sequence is TGTGCCAGCAGCGTCCTTCCCCGGGATACGCAGTATTTT.

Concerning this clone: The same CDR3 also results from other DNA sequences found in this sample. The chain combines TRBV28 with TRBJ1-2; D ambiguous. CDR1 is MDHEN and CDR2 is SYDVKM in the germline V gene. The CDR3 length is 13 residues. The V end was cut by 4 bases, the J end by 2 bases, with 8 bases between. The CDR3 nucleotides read TGTGCCAGCAGTTCTCTGGGAAACTATGGCTACACCTTC. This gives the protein CASSSLGNYGYTF.

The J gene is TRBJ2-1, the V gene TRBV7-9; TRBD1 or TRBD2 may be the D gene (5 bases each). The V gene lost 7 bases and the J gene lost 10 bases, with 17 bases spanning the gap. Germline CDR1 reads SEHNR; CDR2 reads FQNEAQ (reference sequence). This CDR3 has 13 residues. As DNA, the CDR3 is TGTGCCAGCAACCCTGAGGGGCCCGGGGAGCAGTTCTTC. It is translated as CASNPEGPGEQFF.

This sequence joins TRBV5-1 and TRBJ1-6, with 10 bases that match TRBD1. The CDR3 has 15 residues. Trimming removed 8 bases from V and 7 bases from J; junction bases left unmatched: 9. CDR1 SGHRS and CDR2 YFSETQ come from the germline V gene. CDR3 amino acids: CASRLTGGTNSPLHF. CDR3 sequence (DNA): TGCGCCAGTCGGTTGACAGGGGGCACGAATTCACCCCTCCACTTT.

The CDR3 protein is CASAPGTGRNEQFF. Here the CDR3 DNA reads TGTGCTAGTGCCCCCGGGACAGGGAGAAATGAGCAGTTCTTC. The rearrangement links TRBV12-5 to TRBJ2-1; 9 nucleotides align to TRBD1. Trimming removed 7 bases from V and 7 bases from J; junction bases left unmatched: 8. This CDR3 contains 14 residues. Germline assignment: CDR1 LGHNT and CDR2 FRNRAP. Variable domain in full (rest from reference TRBV12-5 and TRBJ2-1): DARVTQTPRHKVTEMGQEVTMRCQPILGHNTVFWYRQTMMQGLELLAYFRNRAPLDDSGMPKDRFSAEMPDATLATLKIQPSEPRDSAVYFCASAPGTGRNEQFFGPGTRLTVL.

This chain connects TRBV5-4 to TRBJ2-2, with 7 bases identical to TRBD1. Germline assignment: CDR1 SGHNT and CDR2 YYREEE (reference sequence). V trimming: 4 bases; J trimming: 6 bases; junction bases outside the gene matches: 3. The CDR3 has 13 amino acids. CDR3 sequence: CASSLGQAGELFF. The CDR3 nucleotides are TGTGCCAGCAGCCTCGGACAGGCCGGGGAGCTGTTTTTT.